This T cell receptor (beta chain) is drawn from a study of Tregs in tolerant kidney transplant recipients. Broader study findings: This study did not directly address biological reproducibility. Expanding Tregs on activated donor B cells appeared to best identify donor-specific TCRbeta clones. Findings come from small patient numbers and require larger validation.

Unstimulated Tregs (CD4+CD25+CD127-) and CD4+CD25- non-Tregs were sorted from PBMCs. The assay was immunoSEQ multiplex PCR, and TCRdb's table has in-frame clones only and misses some. The sample gives about 120,000 clones, about 90% of which show up once; approximately 0.59% is in the top ten. From germline, CDR1 is LNHNV and CDR2 YYDKDF (reference sequence). The CDR3 totals 16 residues. V dropped 0 bases and J dropped 6 bases, with 15 bases sitting between them. On this clone: The antigen is unknown.

Sequencing was carried out using CD4+ T cells from blood. V and J are TRBV15 and TRBJ2-1; maybe TRBD2 (5 bases). The source of this sequence is a human donor in good health. In nucleotides, the CDR3 is TGTGCCACCAGCAGAGATGAGCTCGGACTGGTCAATGAGCAGTTCTTC. This translates into CATSRDELGLVNEQFF.